The source of this TCR beta chain is a study of T cell clonality in common variable immunodeficiency (dated by TCRdb to between 2015 and 2016). The germline V gene yields LGHNA for CDR1 and YNFKEQ for CDR2. There are 17 amino acids in the CDR3, from cysteine to phenylalanine inclusive. Only the CDR3 bases that were read are kept: 42 of them, in frame from base 1. Equivalent amounts of genomic DNA from CVID and control samples were used as sequencing input. For every sample, a 60 bp segment covering the rearranged TCRbeta CDR3 region was amplified and then sequenced. The immunoSEQ assay, a bias-corrected multiplex PCR combined with high-throughput sequencing, was used to amplify TCRbeta. Processing in the source paper ran as follows. Each unique nucleotide sequence was treated as a clone and annotated with V, D and J genes, copy number and frequency. Sequences were labeled productive if in frame, and non-productive if out of frame or containing stop codons. As previously described, clonality was calculated on the basis of Shannon's entropy. The predicted amino acid sequences of productive clones were used to derive the mean CDR3 Kyte-Doolittle hydropathy. The R hclust function was used to hierarchically cluster scaled V gene usage with Manhattan distance and complete linkage. To assess clone sharing by CDR3 amino acid sequence, 12 repertoires per group were resampled over 100 rounds. The repertoires were searched for 60 to 75 published EBV-specific TCRbeta sequences and fewer than 250 published CMV-specific TCRbeta sequences. A couple of CVID samples that yielded fewer than 10,000 sequences were excluded from the analysis, so around 40 CVID repertoires were retained. What TCRdb holds here is the immuneACCESS table cut down to in-frame rearrangements. Part of the clones is not present; checked against another copy, under half of the missing clones reflect an unresolved V gene, and the others are unexplained. From that table come the V and J calls and clone size; the DNA was used to work out D and trimming. The sample features roughly 55,000 clones, and none is a singleton. Of the sample, around 5.4% is held by the ten largest clones.

Predominantly Caucasian heritage was noted among both the CVID patients and the healthy controls. From each donor, roughly 4.5 to 8 ml of heparinized peripheral whole blood was collected. Genomic DNA from adults with common variable immune deficiency (CVID) and from healthy adult controls was used to sequence TCRbeta CDR3 repertoires. A total of approximately 22 healthy adult volunteers (about twelve female and roughly ten male; age range about 20 to 70 years, mean age approximately 34) were included in the control group. Diluted blood was density-centrifuged over Hypaque 1077 or Ficoll-Paque to isolate peripheral blood mononuclear cells. Unsorted mononuclear cells served as the source of genomic DNA, which was extracted either by Qiagen column purification or by a centrifugation-based method. The investigation overall reported the following: Increased TCRbeta clonality was found in CVID subjects compared with healthy controls (t-test p = 0.018), with the increase being most characteristic of about a third of subjects. Patient heterogeneity within the CVID cohort put limits on correlating repertoire features with clinical complications. The authors noted that sequencing repertoires of T cell subpopulations would be needed to clarify what caused the increased clonality in CVID. CVID TCRbeta sequences reportedly showed fewer deletions and N-nucleotide insertions and lacked highly modified clones with 13 or more V deletions. Even though DNA input was equal, the average per sample came to approximately 74,000 unique sequences for controls compared with roughly 30,000 for CVID samples. Fewer TCRbeta clones were shared among CVID subjects than among healthy controls (p < 0.0001).

This clone was observed many times. The antigen it recognizes is unknown. One end of the junction is discordant with germline, which a read error may explain. Read coverage stops 3 residues before the CDR3 terminus; the germline J gene supplies the remainder. This receptor was taken from a person between 18 and 70 years old in good health. The chain is made from TRBV4-2 and TRBJ1-5; 8 junctional bases match TRBD1. Sequencing used peripheral blood mononuclear cells. The covered CDR3 bases are TGCGCCAGCAGCCAAGATGGGTGGCAGGGGGCGAGACAGCCC. Its translation is CASSQDGWQGARQP. In full, the CDR3 reads CASSQDGWQGARQPQHF.